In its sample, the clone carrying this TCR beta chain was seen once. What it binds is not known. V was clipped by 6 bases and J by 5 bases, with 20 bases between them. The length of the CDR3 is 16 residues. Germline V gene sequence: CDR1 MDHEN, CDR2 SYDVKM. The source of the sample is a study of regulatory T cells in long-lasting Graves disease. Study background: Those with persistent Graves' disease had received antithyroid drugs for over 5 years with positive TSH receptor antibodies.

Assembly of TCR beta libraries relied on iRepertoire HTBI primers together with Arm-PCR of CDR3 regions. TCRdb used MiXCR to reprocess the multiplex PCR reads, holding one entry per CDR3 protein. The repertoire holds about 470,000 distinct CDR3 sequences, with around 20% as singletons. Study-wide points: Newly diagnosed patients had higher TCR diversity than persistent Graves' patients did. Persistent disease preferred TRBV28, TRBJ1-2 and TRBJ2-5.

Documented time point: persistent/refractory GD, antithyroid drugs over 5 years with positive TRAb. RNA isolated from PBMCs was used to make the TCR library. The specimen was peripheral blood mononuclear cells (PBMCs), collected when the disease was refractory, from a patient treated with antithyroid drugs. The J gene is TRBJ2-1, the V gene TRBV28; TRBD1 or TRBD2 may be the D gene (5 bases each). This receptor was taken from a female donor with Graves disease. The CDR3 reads CASSQIGGLGNNEQFF. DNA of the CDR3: TGTGCCAGCAGCCAAATTGGGGGTTTAGGAAACAATGAGCAGTTCTTC.